This T cell receptor beta chain was recorded in a study of control samples from healthy donors and cancer patients. With 6 bases removed from V and 4 bases from J, the gap between germline ends came to 13 bases. Germline V lookup: CDR1 MNHEY, CDR2 SVGAGI. CDR3 length equals 13 residues. The protocol was immunoSEQ multiplex PCR, while the TCRdb copy is restricted to in-frame clones and leaves out a portion. This table has tens of thousands of clones, over 85% appearing once. The TCR originated in a middle-aged woman with lung cancer. Input material: PBMCs. This chain joins TRBV6-5 and TRBJ2-7; D is possibly TRBD1 (5 bases). CDR3 region: CASRQSTVYEQYF. CDR3 DNA: TGTGCCAGCAGACAATCGACAGTATACGAGCAGTACTTC.